The 18 T cell receptor beta chains in this list originate from one sample, sequenced in a study of T cell responses to AZD1222 COVID-19 vaccine. The assay was immunoSEQ multiplex PCR, and TCRdb's table has in-frame clones only and misses some. The sample holds some 200,000 clones, roughly 91% seen once. The sequences come from peripheral blood, collected on day 0 of MenACWY control vaccination. The receptors originated from an adult in good health.

This clone was observed a single time. The V gene is TRBV28, the J gene TRBJ1-2, with TRBD1 identical over 12 bases. The germline CDR1 and CDR2 sequences are MDHEN and SYDVKM. The length of the CDR3 is 15 residues. V dropped 5 bases and J dropped 6; count of bases not matched to a gene: 7. The CDR3, as DNA: TGTGCCAGCAGTCTTCCCGGGACAGGGGGCGATGGCTACACCTTC. This encodes CASSLPGTGGDGYTF.

In DNA form, the CDR3 reads TGTGCCAGCACCCACTCCGGGACTAGCATGCCAGATACGCAGTATTTT. Protein: CASTHSGTSMPDTQYF. The V gene is TRBV5-6, the J gene TRBJ2-3, with 9 bases identical to TRBD2. From germline, CDR1 is SGHDT and CDR2 YYEEEE. The CDR3 covers 16 residues. The V and J ends lost 6 bases and 4 bases, in that order; junction bases with no gene match: 12.

V is TRBV5-1 and J is TRBJ2-2; weak D call: TRBD1 (6 bases). This CDR3 is built from 15 residues. CDR1 and CDR2 (germline): SGHRS, YFSETQ. The germline V and J ends were trimmed by 0 bases and 4 bases, with 10 bases remaining between them. CDR3 sequence reads: CASSLVQGSTGELFF. The CDR3 DNA follows: TGCGCCAGCAGCTTGGTACAGGGATCCACCGGGGAGCTGTTTTTT.

The chain links TRBV27 to TRBJ1-5, with 9 bases lining up with TRBD1. The CDR3 has 16 residues. CDR1 and CDR2 from the germline V gene are MNHEY and SMNVEV (reference sequence). Unmatched junction bases numbered 5, after V lost 5 bases and J lost 0 bases. CDR3 nucleotides: TGTGCCAGCAGTCCTCGGACAGGGGCTAGCAATCAGCCCCAGCATTTT. Its translation: CASSPRTGASNQPQHF.

This clone appeared once. This chain connects TRBV5-4 to TRBJ1-6; D call uncertain. Germline V gene data show CDR1 as SGHNT and CDR2 as YYREEE (reference sequence). V dropped 4 bases and J dropped 8 bases, with 10 bases sitting between them. There are 13 residues in the CDR3. CDR3 DNA: TGTGCCAGCAGCCCGAATCAGGATTCACCCCTCCACTTT. Translating it yields CASSPNQDSPLHF.

V gene TRBV5-1 combines with J gene TRBJ1-3, with 7 bases lining up with TRBD1. This CDR3 spans 14 amino acids. From germline, CDR1 is SGHRS and CDR2 YFSETQ. Germline trimming cut 4 bases from V and 4 bases from J; bases unmatched to any gene: 5. DNA of the CDR3: TGCGCCAGCAGCCCGGGGGACAGCGGAAACACCATATATTTT. Its translation: CASSPGDSGNTIYF.

The chain employs TRBV27 and TRBJ1-4, with no clear D. V lost 0 bases to trimming and J lost 5 bases, with 10 bases between them. The CDR3 consists of 15 residues. Germline V gene data show CDR1 as MNHEY and CDR2 as SMNVEV (reference sequence). The CDR3 spells CASSLSPSLNEKLFF. For the CDR3, the DNA is TGTGCCAGCAGTTTATCGCCCAGCCTGAATGAAAAACTGTTTTTT.

This clone has a handful of counts. CDR3 nucleotides: TGCGCCAATGTTCGCAGGGGGCGCCTCTATGGCTACACCTTC. Protein: CANVRRGRLYGYTF. This rearrangement joins TRBV5-1 to TRBJ1-2; 8 bases are a match to TRBD1. V was clipped by 9 bases and J by 4 bases; unmatched bases: 11. CDR3 length equals 14 residues. Germline values: CDR1 SGHRS, CDR2 YFSETQ.

The rearrangement joins TRBV5-5 to TRBJ2-7, with TRBD1 as a possible D gene (5 bases). Between the trimmed V and J ends, which lost 3 bases and 7 bases, there was a span of 14 bases. This CDR3 spans 13 amino acids. CDR1 and CDR2 (germline): SGHKS, YYEKEE (reference sequence). Here the CDR3 reads CASSSRQLQEQYF. CDR3 nucleotides: TGTGCCAGCAGCTCCCGACAGTTACAAGAGCAGTACTTC.

J is TRBJ1-5 and V is TRBV6-5; D unclear. With 6 bases removed from V and 4 bases from J, the gap between germline ends came to 7 bases. This CDR3 has 12 residues. Germline lookup yields CDR1 MNHEY and CDR2 SVGAGI. CDR3 in amino acids: CASRAWNQPQHF. For the CDR3, the DNA is TGTGCCAGCAGGGCATGGAATCAGCCCCAGCATTTT.

This chain joins TRBV3-1 (or the pseudogene TRBV3-2) and TRBJ1-6, with a tentative D call TRBD1 (5 bases). Germline lookup yields CDR1 LGHDT and CDR2 YNNKEL (reference sequence). The CDR3 covers 14 residues. The V end lost 1 base, the J end lost 13 bases, and 14 bases lay between the germline ends. CDR3 in DNA: TGTGCCAGCAGCCAAGGTCGGGCGGAGGGGCCCCTCCACTTT. This sequence encodes CASSQGRAEGPLHF.

This clone was counted once. The V gene is TRBV19, the J gene TRBJ2-7; 8 bases fit TRBD1. Looked up from germline, CDR1 is LNHDA and CDR2 is SQIVND (reference sequence). This CDR3 is built from 14 residues. V trimming: 6 bases; J trimming: 5 bases; junction bases outside the gene matches: 9. CDR3 sequence (DNA): TGTGCCAGTAGAGGAGGGCAGGGGGCCGACGAGCAGTACTTC. Protein sequence: CASRGGQGADEQYF.

V is TRBV28 and J is TRBJ2-3; 12 bases map to TRBD2. Trimming removed 5 bases from V and 8 bases from J; junction bases left unmatched: 8. Germline values: CDR1 MDHEN, CDR2 SYDVKM. The CDR3 is 15 amino acids. The CDR3 nucleotides are TGTGCCAGCAGTCCGTCTAGCGGGGGGGCCCCTACGCAGTATTTT. It yields the protein CASSPSSGGAPTQYF.

This clone has a single count. The rearrangement uses TRBV9 and TRBJ2-7; no firm D call. CDR3 length: 11 residues. In germline, CDR1 is SGDLS, CDR2 YYNGEE. Trimming stripped 8 bases from V and 1 base from J, with 7 bases between. CDR3 DNA: TGTGCCAGTGACATATCCTACGAGCAGTACTTC. This encodes CASDISYEQYF.

A remark on this clone: Germline and junction disagree at one end, which may indicate a read error. V usage is TRBV30 and J usage is TRBJ2-3, with D unclear. CDR1 and CDR2 (germline): GTSNPN, SVGIG (reference sequence). This CDR3 comprises 14 residues. In DNA, the CDR3 is TGTGCCTGGAGTGTACACGTTAGCACCGATACGCAGTATTTT. Protein sequence: CAWSVHVSTDTQYF.

The rearrangement uses TRBV30 and TRBJ2-1; perhaps TRBD1 as D (6 bases). V lost 2 bases to trimming and J lost 8 bases, with 16 bases between them. This CDR3 is 14 amino acids long. Germline CDR1 reads GTSNPN; CDR2 reads SVGIG (reference sequence). In nucleotides, the CDR3 is TGTGCCTGGAGTATTGGGGGCTACTTCGATGAGCAGTTCTTC. As protein: CAWSIGGYFDEQFF.

The CDR3 sequence: CAVYSGNTIYF. CDR3 nucleotides: TGTGCCGTTTACTCTGGAAACACCATATATTTT. The chain recombines TRBV28 with TRBJ1-3; D is ambiguous. In germline, CDR1 is MDHEN, CDR2 SYDVKM. The CDR3 loop spans 11 amino acids. The ends were cut back, 11 bases at V and 0 bases at J, with 5 bases in the middle.

This clone was detected once. The chain is built from TRBV1 and TRBJ1-2; the table names TRBD1, a call not compared with the DNA. TRBV1 has pseudogene status. The length of the CDR3 is 14 residues. Here the CDR3 DNA reads TGCACCAGCAGCCAGTCCGACAGGGGTTGCGGCTACACCTTC. This gives the protein CTSSQSDRGCGYTF.